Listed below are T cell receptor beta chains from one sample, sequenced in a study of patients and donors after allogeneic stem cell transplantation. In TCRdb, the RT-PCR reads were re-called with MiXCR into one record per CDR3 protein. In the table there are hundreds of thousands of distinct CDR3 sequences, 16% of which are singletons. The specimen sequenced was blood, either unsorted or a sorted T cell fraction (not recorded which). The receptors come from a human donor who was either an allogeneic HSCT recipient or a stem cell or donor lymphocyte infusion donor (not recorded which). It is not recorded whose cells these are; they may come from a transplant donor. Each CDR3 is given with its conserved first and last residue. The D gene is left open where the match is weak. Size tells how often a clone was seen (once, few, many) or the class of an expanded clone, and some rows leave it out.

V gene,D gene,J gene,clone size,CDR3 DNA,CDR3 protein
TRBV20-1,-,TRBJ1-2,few,TGCAGTGCTAGAATGGGCGGGAATGGCTACACCTTC,CSARMGGNGYTF
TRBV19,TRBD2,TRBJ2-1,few,TGTGCCAGTAGTATGGGACTAGCTGTTTCCTACAATGAGCAGTTCTTC,CASSMGLAVSYNEQFF
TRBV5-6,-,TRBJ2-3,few,TGTGCCAGCAGCTTGCGACAGACCTATACGCAGTATTTT,CASSLRQTYTQYF
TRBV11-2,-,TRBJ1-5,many,TGTGCCAGCAGCTCCGGGAGGCACCTTGGCAATCAGCCCCAGCATTTT,CASSSGRHLGNQPQHF
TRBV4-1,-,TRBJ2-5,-,TGCGCCAGCAGCCAAGCGGATAACCAAGAGACCCAGTACTTC,CASSQADNQETQYF
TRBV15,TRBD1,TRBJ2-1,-,TGTGCCACCAGCAGAGATTGGGGACAGCCTTCCTACAATGAGCAGTTCTTC,CATSRDWGQPSYNEQFF
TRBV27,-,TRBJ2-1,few,TGTGCCAGCAGTCTTAGGGTTATCAGGGCTAATGAGCAGTTCTTC,CASSLRVIRANEQFF
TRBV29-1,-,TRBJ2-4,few,TGCAGCGTTGGGGGCAGGGGCCCAGCCAAAAACATTCAGTACTTC,CSVGGRGPAKNIQYF
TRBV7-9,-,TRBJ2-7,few,TGTGCCAGCAGCTCGATCACAGGGTCCCTCTCCTACGAGCAGTACTTC,CASSSITGSLSYEQYF
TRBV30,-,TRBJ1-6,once,TGTGCCTGGAGTTTTAAGGTGTCCTATAATTCACCCCTCCACTTT,CAWSFKVSYNSPLHF
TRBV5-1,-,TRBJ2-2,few,TGCGCCAGCAGCTTGGAGGCAGGGAGCACCGGGGAGCTGTTTTTT,CASSLEAGSTGELFF
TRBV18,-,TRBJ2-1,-,TGTGCCAGCTCACCAACAGTGAGCTCCTACAATGAGCAGTTCTTC,CASSPTVSSYNEQFF
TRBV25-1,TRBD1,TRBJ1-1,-,TGTGCCAGCAGTGAAACTGACAGGGGGCGAATGAACACTGAAGCTTTCTTT,CASSETDRGRMNTEAFF
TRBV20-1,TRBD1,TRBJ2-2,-,TGCAGTGCGCCTAATCTAGGGGGCCCCGGGGAGCTGTTTTTT,CSAPNLGGPGELFF
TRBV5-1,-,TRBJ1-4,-,TGCGCCAGCAGCTTGGTCGCAGGGTTGAATGAAAAACTGTTTTTT,CASSLVAGLNEKLFF
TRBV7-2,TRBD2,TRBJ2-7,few,TGTGCCAGCAGCCAAGTCACGGGGGGGAGCTACGAGCAGTACTTC,CASSQVTGGSYEQYF